The next 21 T cell receptor beta chains were all read from a single sample in a study of CD8 T cells in Susac syndrome. An amount of RNA that ranged from roughly 0.45 to 1 ug was reverse transcribed with random hexamers. TCRdb ran MiXCR on the immunoSEQ multiplex PCR reads and lists one entry per CDR3 protein. The data show some 68,000 distinct CDR3 sequences, roughly 93% seen once. Sequencing was carried out using CD4+ T cells from PBMCs. The receptor source for this set is a human donor with Susac syndrome.

This chain connects TRBV25-1 to TRBJ1-1; 7 bases line up with TRBD1. Germline trimming cut 3 bases from V and 1 base from J; bases unmatched to any gene: 8. The CDR3 extends over 16 amino acids. Germline values: CDR1 MGHDK, CDR2 SYGVNS. The CDR3 sequence: CASSDGPGQANTEAFF. DNA of the CDR3: TGTGCCAGCAGTGACGGCCCAGGACAGGCGAACACTGAAGCTTTCTTT.

This rearrangement joins TRBV20-1 to TRBJ1-6; possible D gene TRBD1, 6 bases. CDR1 is DFQATT and CDR2 is SNEGSKA in the germline V gene (reference sequence). This CDR3 comprises 15 residues. The ends were cut back, 6 bases at V and 9 bases at J, with 21 bases in the middle. In nucleotides, the CDR3 is TGCAGTGCGGGAGAGAGGACAGCGAGGGGTTCACCCCTCCACTTT. Translating it yields CSAGERTARGSPLHF.

This clonotype was recorded only once. This sequence joins TRBV5-4 and TRBJ1-6, with 9 bases lining up with TRBD1. Unmatched junction bases numbered 8, after V lost 4 bases and J lost 9 bases. Per the germline V gene, CDR1 is SGHNT and CDR2 is YYREEE (reference sequence). This CDR3 region has 15 residues. As DNA, the CDR3 is TGTGCCAGCAGCGTTAACAGGGGGCTCGGTTCACCCCTCCACTTT. Its translation is CASSVNRGLGSPLHF.

This chain links TRBV5-4 with TRBJ1-1, with D uncertain. CDR3 length equals 15 residues. V lost 2 bases, J lost 8 bases, and 19 bases lay in between. Per the germline V gene, CDR1 is SGHNT and CDR2 is YYREEE (reference sequence). This CDR3 is CASSLGDRLGREAFF. The CDR3, as DNA: TGTGCCAGCAGCTTAGGTGATCGGCTCGGTCGGGAAGCTTTCTTT.

This clonotype was recorded once. The rearrangement joins TRBV28 to TRBJ1-2; 8 bases are shared with TRBD1. This CDR3 is 15 amino acids long. CDR1 MDHEN and CDR2 SYDVKM come from the germline V gene. J lost 4 bases, V lost 5 bases, and 9 bases had no gene match. CDR3 bases: TGTGCCAGCAGTCGTTCCGGGACAGGCAGCTATGGCTACACCTTC. The encoded protein is CASSRSGTGSYGYTF.

The V and J genes are TRBV5-4 and TRBJ2-1, with D maybe TRBD1 (6 bases). Germline V lookup: CDR1 SGHNT, CDR2 YYREEE (reference sequence). The CDR3 has 15 amino acids. With 0 bases removed from V and 2 bases from J, the gap between germline ends came to 9 bases. The CDR3 loop reads CASSLGRGTYNEQFF. CDR3 coding DNA: TGTGCCAGCAGCTTGGGCAGGGGAACCTACAATGAGCAGTTCTTC.

V and J are TRBV7-2 and TRBJ1-2; D is perhaps TRBD1 (6 bases). V was pared by 1 base and J by 6 bases, with 9 bases between. The CDR3 length is 13 residues. In germline, CDR1 is SGHTA, CDR2 FQGNSA. The CDR3 loop is CASSLDRVDGYTF. CDR3 sequence (DNA): TGTGCCAGCAGCTTAGACAGGGTAGATGGCTACACCTTC. Full variable domain (missing parts from reference TRBV7-2 and TRBJ1-2): GAGVSQSPSNKVTEKGKDVELRCDPISGHTALYWYRQSLGQGLEFLIYFQGNSAPDKSGLPSDRFSAERTGGSVSTLTIQRTQQEDSAVYLCASSLDRVDGYTFGSGTRLTVV.

The rearrangement links TRBV28 to TRBJ1-3; 8 positions match TRBD1. V gave up 3 bases and J gave up 0 bases; unmatched junction bases: 1. Germline-derived CDR1 and CDR2 are MDHEN and SYDVKM. This CDR3 contains 15 residues. CDR3 bases: TGTGCCAGCAGTTTCGGGACAGGCTCTGGAAACACCATATATTTT. Encoded protein: CASSFGTGSGNTIYF.

This clonotype was recorded a few times. The chain uses TRBV7-2 and TRBJ1-2; possible D gene TRBD1, 5 bases. Trimming left V 5 bases short and J 7 bases short, with 20 bases between. CDR1 is SGHTA and CDR2 is FQGNSA in the germline V gene. The CDR3 has 15 residues. The CDR3 is CASSLLYQGTAGYTF. The CDR3 DNA reads TGTGCCAGCAGCCTCTTATACCAGGGCACGGCTGGCTACACCTTC.

This chain links TRBV13 with TRBJ1-6, with D possibly being TRBD1 (5 bases). Deletions cut 5 bases from V and 7 bases from J, with 15 bases between. Per germline, CDR1 PRHDT and CDR2 FYEKMQ (reference sequence). The CDR3 extends over 15 amino acids. CDR3 amino acids: CASSPAGRRNSPLHF. The CDR3 DNA reads TGTGCCAGCAGCCCGGCGGGACGGAGGAATTCACCCCTCCACTTT.

The V call is TRBV28, the J call TRBJ2-5; 8 bases line up with TRBD1. From germline, CDR1 is MDHEN and CDR2 SYDVKM. CDR3 length: 15 amino acids. The V gene end was trimmed by 7 bases and the J gene end by 4 bases; junction bases not matched to a gene: 11. The CDR3 nucleotides read TGTGCCAGCAATACAGGGGGAGGTGGTCTAGAGACCCAGTACTTC. Protein product: CASNTGGGGLETQYF.

V gene TRBV18 combines with J gene TRBJ1-3; D might be TRBD1 (5 bases). From germline, CDR1 is KGHSH and CDR2 LQKENI. The V and J ends lost 0 bases and 2 bases respectively, with 11 bases between them. This CDR3 contains 16 residues. The CDR3 DNA is TGTGCCAGCTCACCACCGTCGGGAGGGGCTGGAAACACCATATATTTT. Its protein product is CASSPPSGGAGNTIYF.

The CDR3 here is CSAARPGRQETQYF. In DNA form, the CDR3 reads TGCAGTGCTGCTAGGCCAGGTCGCCAAGAGACCCAGTACTTC. The chain is built from TRBV20-1 and TRBJ2-5; D gene unclear. The CDR3 loop spans 14 amino acids. Germline CDR1 DFQATT, CDR2 SNEGSKA (reference sequence). Trimming pared 5 bases from V and 1 base from J, leaving 14 bases between.

The gene calls are TRBV7-9 and TRBJ1-6; D ambiguous. The germline V gene encodes CDR1 SEHNR and CDR2 FQNEAQ (reference sequence). V lost 3 bases, J lost 7 bases, and 16 bases lay in between. The CDR3 contains 16 residues. The CDR3 reads CASSLEPAIGNSPLHF. The CDR3 coding sequence is TGTGCCAGCAGCTTGGAACCGGCCATCGGAAATTCACCCCTCCACTTT.

This chain connects TRBV29-1 to TRBJ2-1; no clear D. CDR3 size: 14 residues. In germline, CDR1 is SQVTM, CDR2 ANQGSEA. The V end was cut by 5 bases, the J end by 7 bases, with 18 bases between. The CDR3 here is CSVISRIQINEQFF. The CDR3 nucleotides are TGCAGCGTTATATCCCGGATACAGATTAATGAGCAGTTCTTC.

The chain recombines TRBV7-9 with TRBJ2-3; 8 nucleotides align to TRBD2. V dropped 6 bases and J dropped 1; count of bases not matched to a gene: 12. This CDR3 spans 17 amino acids. Germline V lookup: CDR1 SEHNR, CDR2 FQNEAQ (reference sequence). The CDR3 DNA is TGTGCCAGCAGGCCCCGCTTCGGACTAGCTGGCACAGATACGCAGTATTTT. Amino acid sequence: CASRPRFGLAGTDTQYF.

The CDR3: CASSLQGLSYEQYF. CDR3 coding DNA: TGTGCCAGCAGCTTACAGGGCCTCTCCTACGAGCAGTACTTC. This sequence joins TRBV7-2 and TRBJ2-7; tentative D call: TRBD1 (5 bases). Germline CDR1 reads SGHTA; CDR2 reads FQGNSA. With 2 bases removed from V and 0 bases from J, the gap between germline ends came to 8 bases. The CDR3 spans 14 residues.

V is TRBV5-5 and J is TRBJ1-6, with D maybe TRBD1 (5 bases). This CDR3 has 14 amino acids. Trimming left V 1 base short and J 10 bases short, with 12 bases between. In germline, CDR1 is SGHKS, CDR2 YYEKEE (reference sequence). The CDR3 reads CASSLTGMQSPLHF. CDR3 in DNA: TGTGCCAGCAGCTTGACAGGAATGCAATCACCCCTCCACTTT. The full variable domain, its missing parts supplied by reference TRBV5-5 and TRBJ1-6, is DAGVTQSPTHLIKTRGQQVTLRCSPISGHKSVSWYQQVLGQGPQFIFQYYEKEERGRGNFPDRFSARQFPNYSSELNVNALLLGDSALYLCASSLTGMQSPLHFGNGTRLTVT.

V usage is TRBV30 and J usage is TRBJ1-2; weak D call: TRBD1 (6 bases). The CDR3 is made up of 15 amino acids. Trimming shortened V by 6 bases and J by 8 bases, and 25 bases separated the two germline ends. The V gene's germline CDR1 is GTSNPN and CDR2 SVGIG (reference sequence). In nucleotides, the CDR3 is TGTGCCTGTCCGAGGCACAGGGAAATCTGGAGGGGCTACACCTTC. Translated, it gives CACPRHREIWRGYTF.

This rearrangement joins TRBV5-1 to TRBJ1-1; the D is unclear. The V gene's germline CDR1 is SGHRS and CDR2 YFSETQ. The CDR3 is 14 amino acids. V lost 3 bases, J lost 4 bases, and 13 bases lay in between. CDR3 in DNA: TGCGCCAGCAGCTCAACAGCCGAGGGCACTGAAGCTTTCTTT. Protein product: CASSSTAEGTEAFF. The full variable domain, completed using reference TRBV5-1 and TRBJ1-1, is KAGVTQTPRYLIKTRGQQVTLSCSPISGHRSVSWYQQTPGQGLQFLFEYFSETQRNKGNFPGRFSGRQFSNSRSEMNVSTLELGDSALYLCASSSTAEGTEAFFGQGTRLTVV.

The chain employs TRBV20-1 and TRBJ2-7; TRBD2 agrees at 11 bases. V gave up 3 bases and J gave up 2 bases; unmatched junction bases: 3. The CDR3 loop spans 14 amino acids. Germline V CDR1 and CDR2: DFQATT, SNEGSKA (reference sequence). CDR3 residues: CSARTSGTTYEQYF. For the CDR3, the DNA is TGCAGTGCTAGGACTAGCGGGACAACCTACGAGCAGTACTTC.